This T cell receptor beta chain was captured by sequencing in a study of T cell repertoires in cytomegalovirus infection. Study-wide context: HLA-B-restricted CMV epitopes that are well studied, plus recently identified HLA-C-restricted ones, were used by the study. TCR beta signatures that were public indicated CMV infection and matching HLA type.

TCRdb re-derived calls from the reads in MiXCR, one entry per CDR3 protein. Of some 320,000 distinct CDR3 sequences in the sample, roughly 28% are singletons; the top ten hold about 19%. Concerning this clonotype itself: Its matching antigen is unknown.

With 3 bases clipped from V and 3 bases from J, the junction kept 4 bases outside the gene matches. Germline V CDR1 and CDR2: LNHDA, SQIVND (reference sequence). The CDR3 sequence is 14 residues long. Sequenced here: cultured PBMCs, sampled from culture after CMV antigen stimulation. This TCR was recovered from a human donor in good health (CMV status not recorded). Some clones in this sample may be carry-over from other donors' samples. J is TRBJ2-5 and V is TRBV19, with TRBD2 matching 7 bases. The CDR3 sequence is CASSMGGLEETQYF. CDR3 DNA sequence: TGTGCCAGTAGTATGGGAGGACTAGAAGAGACCCAGTACTTC.